The TCR beta chain under discussion was sequenced for a study of shared T cell receptors in the human thymus. Assay used: immunoSEQ multiplex PCR; TCRdb lists only in-frame clones, some missing. The sample shows about 400,000 clones, 85% to 95% of them seen only once. The CDR3 extends over 15 amino acids. The V gene's germline CDR1 is MNHGY and CDR2 SAAAGT. The V and J ends lost 5 bases and 8 bases respectively, with 19 bases between them. Specimen: thymocytes. The chain has TRBV6-8 and TRBJ2-1; perhaps TRBD2 as D (6 bases). The receptor comes from a human donor. The CDR3: CASSAGGAEEDEQFF. The CDR3 DNA follows: TGTGCCAGCAGTGCCGGGGGTGCCGAGGAGGATGAGCAGTTCTTC.